This T cell receptor beta chain was identified in a study of beta chain features in type 1 diabetes. Study as a whole: The study examined around 98,000,000 sorted cells across all samples.

This clone was recorded a few times. The target antigen is unknown. Findings of the study overall: Shortening that was moderate but significant affected the TCRB CDR3s of Type 1 diabetes patients in all four CD4+ subsets. Comparison showed that naive, central memory and Treg TCRB repertoires appeared more similar among patients than among healthy donors.

The CDR3 runs 14 residues. The V end was cut by 3 bases, the J end by 5 bases, with 14 bases between. The isolated RNA, all of it, was reverse transcribed, so expressed TCRB transcripts were what got sequenced. Measured with immunoSEQ multiplex PCR; TCRdb has only the in-frame clones, and not every one. The table records about 650,000 clones, 9.5% to 15% of them present only once. Sorting based on CD45RO/CCR7/CD25/CD127/CD95/CD27 separated CD4+ naive, central memory, regulatory and stem cell-like memory cells. The chain combines TRBV23-1 with TRBJ2-7; D unclear. Being an ORF, TRBV23-1 has a function that is uncertain. The source is a man aged 25 to 40 with type 1 diabetes. The sequenced material came from naive CD4+ T cells from blood. CDR3 amino acids: CASSQSLRFHEQYF. The CDR3 nucleotides read TGCGCCAGCAGTCAGTCCCTAAGGTTCCACGAGCAGTACTTC.